The 22 T cell receptor beta chains in this list originate from one sample, sequenced in a study of T cell repertoires in cytomegalovirus infection. TCRdb analysed the reads with MiXCR anew, one entry per CDR3 protein. Altogether 350,000 to 450,000 distinct CDR3 sequences are present, around a sixth being singletons, with the ten largest covering roughly 9%. Specimen: PBMCs. These receptor sequences come from a human donor in good health (CMV status not recorded). Some clones in this sample may be carry-over from other donors' samples.

The rearrangement links TRBV19 to TRBJ1-2; D remains ambiguous. CDR1 is LNHDA, CDR2 SQIVND, per germline (reference sequence). The V end was cut by 5 bases, the J end by 3 bases, with 7 bases between. The CDR3 spans 12 residues. The CDR3 loop reads CASSRIDYGYTF. In DNA form, the CDR3 reads TGTGCCAGTAGTCGTATCGACTATGGCTACACCTTC.

Only a few counts were recorded for this clonotype. The rearrangement uses TRBV12-3 or TRBV12-4 and TRBJ1-6; possible D gene TRBD1, 5 bases. This CDR3 has 13 amino acids. V gave up 4 bases and J gave up 10 bases, with 11 bases separating them. CDR3 in DNA: TGTGCCAGCAGTTCCTCAGGGTGGTCACCCCTCCACTTT. Translating gives CASSSSGWSPLHF.

This clonotype was detected many times. The rearrangement uses TRBV7-8 and TRBJ2-1, with D perhaps matching TRBD2 (7 bases). The germline V and J ends were trimmed by 0 bases and 2 bases, with 8 bases remaining between them. Germline values: CDR1 SGHVS, CDR2 FQNEAQ. The CDR3 length is 15 residues. The CDR3 DNA reads TGTGCCAGCAGCTTAGCGGGGGGGCCCTACAATGAGCAGTTCTTC. This encodes CASSLAGGPYNEQFF. Combining the CDR3 with reference TRBV7-8 and TRBJ2-1 gives the whole variable domain GAGVSQSPRYKVAKRGQDVALRCDPISGHVSLFWYQQALGQGPEFLTYFQNEAQLDKSGLPSDRFFAERPEGSVSTLKIQRTQQEDSAVYLCASSLAGGPYNEQFFGPGTRLTVL.

This clonotype turned up a few times. A much larger clone lies one base from this, so it may be a read error. This chain links TRBV7-2 with TRBJ1-1, with 7 bases matching TRBD1. The V gene end was trimmed by 10 bases and the J gene end by 1 base; junction bases not matched to a gene: 6. Germline CDR1 reads SGHTA; CDR2 reads FQGNSA. The CDR3 runs to 13 residues. CDR3 sequence: CANSYRGNTEAFF. The CDR3 DNA sequence: TGTGCCAACTCCTACAGGGGGAACACTGAAGCTTTCTTT. Filled out from reference TRBV7-2 and TRBJ1-1, the complete variable domain reads GAGVSQSPSNKVTEKGKDVELRCDPISGHTALYWYRQSLGQGLEFLIYFQGNSAPDKSGLPSDRFSAERTGGSVSTLTIQRTQQEDSAVYLCANSYRGNTEAFFGQGTRLTVV.

This clonotype was detected a few times. The gene calls are TRBV11-3 and TRBJ2-3; tentative D call: TRBD2 (6 bases). Trimming left V 4 bases short and J 1 base short, with 15 bases between. Germline loops: CDR1 SGHNT, CDR2 YENEEA. This CDR3 has 16 amino acids. This chain's CDR3 is CASSSGGPSGTDTQYF. The CDR3 coding sequence is TGTGCCAGCAGCTCAGGAGGGCCGTCCGGCACAGATACGCAGTATTTT.

This clonotype was recorded once. This chain uses TRBV20-1 with TRBJ2-1; tentative D call: TRBD2 (6 bases). The CDR3 loop spans 13 amino acids. Germline-derived CDR1 and CDR2 are DFQATT and SNEGSKA (reference sequence). Trimming took off 5 bases at V and 8 bases at J, with 16 bases between the two ends. The CDR3 is CSAGTSRFHEQFF. The CDR3 region has the DNA TGCAGTGCTGGAACTAGCCGTTTTCATGAGCAGTTCTTC.

This clonotype was observed at least ten times. This rearrangement joins TRBV7-8 to TRBJ2-4; D might be TRBD1 (6 bases). The CDR3 is 16 amino acids. V dropped 0 bases and J dropped 3 bases, with 12 bases sitting between them. The V gene's germline CDR1 is SGHVS and CDR2 FQNEAQ. The CDR3 protein is CASSLAPGAVKNIQYF. The DNA for the CDR3 is TGTGCCAGCAGCTTAGCCCCAGGGGCGGTCAAAAACATTCAGTACTTC.

This clonotype showed up many times. V is TRBV7-6 and J is TRBJ1-3; D is undetermined. This CDR3 is 12 amino acids long. The V end lost 8 bases, the J end lost 4 bases, and 9 bases lay between the germline ends. CDR1 and CDR2 from the germline V gene are SGHVS and FNYEAQ. The CDR3 here is CASGENGNTIYF. CDR3 coding DNA: TGTGCCAGCGGGGAGAACGGAAACACCATATATTTT.

The gene calls are TRBV19 and TRBJ1-1; D might be TRBD1 (6 bases). The germline V and J ends were trimmed by 7 bases and 0 bases, with 9 bases remaining between them. This CDR3 is built from 13 residues. Germline CDR1 is LNHDA and CDR2 is SQIVND (reference sequence). The CDR3 bases are TGTGCCAGTATCAGACAGGTGAACACTGAAGCTTTCTTT. Its protein is CASIRQVNTEAFF.

The sample holds a few counts of this clonotype. The chain carries TRBV20-1 and TRBJ2-2; 7 nucleotides agree with TRBD2. The ends lost 7 bases at V and 2 bases at J; junction bases unmatched: 4. From germline, CDR1 is DFQATT and CDR2 SNEGSKA (reference sequence). The CDR3 length is 13 residues. CDR3 residues: CSVQRGNTGELFF. The CDR3 region has the DNA TGCAGTGTCCAGCGGGGAAACACCGGGGAGCTGTTTTTT.

There are a few counts of this clonotype. The gene calls are TRBV11-3 and TRBJ2-2; no reliable D call. Trimming shortened V by 1 base and J by 1 base, and 7 bases separated the two germline ends. The CDR3 is 15 amino acids. Germline V gene data show CDR1 as SGHNT and CDR2 as YENEEA. The CDR3 is CASSLGGMNTGELFF. The CDR3, as DNA: TGTGCCAGCAGCTTAGGGGGTATGAACACCGGGGAGCTGTTTTTT.

The rearrangement uses TRBV29-1 and TRBJ2-1, with TRBD2 identical over 7 bases. Germline values: CDR1 SQVTM, CDR2 ANQGSEA. V gave up 7 bases and J gave up 2 bases; unmatched junction bases: 11. This CDR3 is 15 amino acids long. The CDR3 loop is CSALVREKTYNEQFF. CDR3 DNA: TGCAGCGCCCTTGTGCGGGAGAAAACCTACAATGAGCAGTTCTTC.

CDR3 region: CASSPGNEQFF. The CDR3 DNA reads TGTGCCAGTAGCCCGGGCAATGAGCAGTTCTTC. The rearrangement links TRBV19 to TRBJ2-1; D is unclear. Germline values: CDR1 LNHDA, CDR2 SQIVND (reference sequence). The CDR3 runs 11 residues. V lost 6 bases and J lost 6, with 6 bases in between.

The rearrangement joins TRBV12-3 or TRBV12-4 to TRBJ1-1; D perhaps matches TRBD1 (6 bases). V shed 5 bases and J shed 2 bases, with 18 bases lying between them. The CDR3 length is 16 residues. In nucleotides, the CDR3 is TGTGCCAGCAGTAAATCCCCCCGAGGGGGAAACACTGAAGCTTTCTTT. This gives the protein CASSKSPRGGNTEAFF.

This clonotype has just a few counts. The V call is TRBV28, the J call TRBJ2-2; D assignment may be TRBD1 or TRBD2 (5 bases each). With 4 bases removed from V and 6 bases from J, the gap between germline ends came to 12 bases. Germline V gene sequence: CDR1 MDHEN, CDR2 SYDVKM. The CDR3 has 14 amino acids. The CDR3 spells CASSSGQNPGELFF. The CDR3 nucleotides read TGTGCCAGCAGTTCGGGGCAGAATCCCGGGGAGCTGTTTTTT.

The chain joins TRBV18 to TRBJ2-1, with 7 bases aligning to TRBD1. The CDR3 consists of 12 residues. Germline V gene sequence: CDR1 KGHSH, CDR2 LQKENI. The trim removed 4 bases at V and 7 bases at J, leaving 1 base unmatched. For the CDR3, the DNA is TGTGCCAGCTCACGACAGGGAAATGAGCAGTTCTTC. Translating it yields CASSRQGNEQFF.

V is TRBV10-2 and J is TRBJ2-5; tentatively, D is TRBD1 (5 bases). This CDR3 is 13 amino acids long. The V end lost 0 bases, the J end lost 9 bases, and 11 bases lay between the germline ends. Germline V gene data show CDR1 as WSHSY and CDR2 as SAAADI. In nucleotides, the CDR3 is TGCGCCAGCAGTGAGTCGACCGACAGTTCCCAGTACTTC. Translated, it gives CASSESTDSSQYF.

This clonotype has at least ten counts. V usage is TRBV12-3 or TRBV12-4 and J usage is TRBJ1-1; D may be TRBD1 (5 bases). The CDR3 sequence is 14 residues long. Trimming took 2 bases from V and 5 from J, leaving 12 bases between them. The CDR3 sequence is CASSLQGRVTEAFF. As DNA, the CDR3 is TGTGCCAGCAGTTTACAGGGTAGGGTAACTGAAGCTTTCTTT.

V gene TRBV10-2 combines with J gene TRBJ1-2; D perhaps matches TRBD1 (5 bases). V was pared by 3 bases and J by 4 bases, with 15 bases between. The CDR3 has 15 residues. Germline loops: CDR1 WSHSY, CDR2 SAAADI. Here the CDR3 reads CASSELGVRGYGYTF. As DNA, the CDR3 is TGCGCCAGCAGTGAATTGGGGGTTCGCGGCTATGGCTACACCTTC.

In this sample, this clonotype turned up many times. In DNA, the CDR3 is TGCAGTGCTAGACCCACGGCGGGACGCATCCCGACTAACTATGGCTACACCTTC. Amino acid sequence: CSARPTAGRIPTNYGYTF. The chain joins TRBV20-1 to TRBJ1-2; a weak D match, TRBD1 (5 bases). The CDR3 totals 18 residues. V gave up 2 bases and J gave up 0 bases, with 22 bases separating them. In germline, CDR1 is DFQATT, CDR2 SNEGSKA (reference sequence).

This clonotype was counted between two and nine times. The chain is built from TRBV20-1 and TRBJ1-6, with unresolved D. This CDR3 spans 15 amino acids. Germline CDR1 is DFQATT and CDR2 is SNEGSKA (reference sequence). V was shortened by 6 bases and J by 5 bases, with 17 bases between the two germline ends. CDR3 sequence reads: CSASPAPINNSPLHF. CDR3 coding DNA: TGCAGTGCAAGTCCGGCCCCTATAAATAATTCACCCCTCCACTTT.

The genes are TRBV11-2 and TRBJ2-7; 8 bases match TRBD2. Germline V gene data show CDR1 as SGHAT and CDR2 as FQNNGV. The CDR3 length is 16 residues. Losses at the gene ends were 2 bases for V and 2 bases for J; bases not matched to a gene: 8. The chain's CDR3 is CASSLPTSDPTYEQYF. The DNA for the CDR3 is TGTGCCAGCAGCTTACCGACTAGCGACCCAACCTACGAGCAGTACTTC. The variable domain in full, completed from reference TRBV11-2 and TRBJ2-7, reads EAGVAQSPRYKIIEKRQSVAFWCNPISGHATLYWYQQILGQGPKLLIQFQNNGVVDDSQLPKDRFSAERLKGVDSTLKIQPAKLEDSAVYLCASSLPTSDPTYEQYFGPGTRLTVT.